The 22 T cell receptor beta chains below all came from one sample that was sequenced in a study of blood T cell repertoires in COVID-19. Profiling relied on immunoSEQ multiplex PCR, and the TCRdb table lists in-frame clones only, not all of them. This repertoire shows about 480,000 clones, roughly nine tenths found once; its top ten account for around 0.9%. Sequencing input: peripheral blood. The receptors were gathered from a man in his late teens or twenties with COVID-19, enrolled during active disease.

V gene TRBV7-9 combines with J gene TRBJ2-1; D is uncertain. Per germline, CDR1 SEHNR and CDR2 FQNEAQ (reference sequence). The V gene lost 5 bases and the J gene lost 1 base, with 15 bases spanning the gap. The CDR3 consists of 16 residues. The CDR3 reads CASSPRLVPSYNEQFF. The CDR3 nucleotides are TGTGCCAGCAGCCCCCGACTGGTCCCTTCCTACAATGAGCAGTTCTTC.

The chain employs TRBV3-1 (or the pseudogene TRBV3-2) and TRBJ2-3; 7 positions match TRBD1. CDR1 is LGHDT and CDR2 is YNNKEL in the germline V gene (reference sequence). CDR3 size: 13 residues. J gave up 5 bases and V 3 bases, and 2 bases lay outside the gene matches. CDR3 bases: TGTGCCAGCAGCCAGTACAGGGGAGATACGCAGTATTTT. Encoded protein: CASSQYRGDTQYF.

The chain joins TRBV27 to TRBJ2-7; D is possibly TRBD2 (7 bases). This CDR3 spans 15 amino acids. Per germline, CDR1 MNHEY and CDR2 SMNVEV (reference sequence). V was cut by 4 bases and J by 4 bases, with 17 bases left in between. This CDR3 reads CASSWRSGTPYEQYF. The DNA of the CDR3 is TGTGCCAGCAGTTGGCGAAGCGGGACACCTTACGAGCAGTACTTC.

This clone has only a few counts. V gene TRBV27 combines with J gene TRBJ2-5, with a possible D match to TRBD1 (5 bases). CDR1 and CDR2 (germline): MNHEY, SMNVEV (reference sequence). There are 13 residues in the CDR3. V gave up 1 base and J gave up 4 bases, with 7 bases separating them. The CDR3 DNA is TGTGCCAGCAGTTTATACCAGGGAGAGACCCAGTACTTC. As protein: CASSLYQGETQYF.

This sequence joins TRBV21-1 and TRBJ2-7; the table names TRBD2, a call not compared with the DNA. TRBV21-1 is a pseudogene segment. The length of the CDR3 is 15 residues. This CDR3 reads CASSPRLAGSYEQYF. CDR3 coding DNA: TGTGCCAGCAGCCCCCGACTAGCGGGAAGCTACGAGCAGTACTTC.

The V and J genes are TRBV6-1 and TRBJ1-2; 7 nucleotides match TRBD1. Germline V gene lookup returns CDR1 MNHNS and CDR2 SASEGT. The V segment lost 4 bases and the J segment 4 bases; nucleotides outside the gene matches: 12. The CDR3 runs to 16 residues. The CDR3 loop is CASSAREADRSYGYTF. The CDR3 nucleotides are TGTGCCAGCAGTGCCAGAGAGGCGGACAGGTCCTATGGCTACACCTTC.

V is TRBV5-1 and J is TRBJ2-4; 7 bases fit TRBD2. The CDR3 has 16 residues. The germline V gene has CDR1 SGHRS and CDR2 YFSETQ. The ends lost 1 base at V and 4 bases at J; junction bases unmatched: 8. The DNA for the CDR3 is TGCGCCAGCAGCTTGCGCCTCGGCGGGGGAAAAAACATTCAGTACTTC. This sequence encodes CASSLRLGGGKNIQYF.

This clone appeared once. CDR3 nucleotides: TGTGCCAGCAGCTTGAGGGGGAGCAATCAGCCCCAGCATTTT. Residues: CASSLRGSNQPQHF. The gene calls are TRBV5-8 and TRBJ1-5; possible D gene TRBD1, 6 bases. Per germline, CDR1 SGHTS and CDR2 YDEGEE. CDR3 length equals 14 residues. With 1 base removed from V and 1 base from J, the gap between germline ends came to 6 bases. The whole variable domain, filled in from reference TRBV5-8 and TRBJ1-5, reads EAGVTQSPTHLIKTRGQQATLRCSPISGHTSVYWYQQALGLGLQFLLWYDEGEERNRGNFPPRFSGRQFPNYSSELNVNALELEDSALYLCASSLRGSNQPQHFGDGTRLSIL.

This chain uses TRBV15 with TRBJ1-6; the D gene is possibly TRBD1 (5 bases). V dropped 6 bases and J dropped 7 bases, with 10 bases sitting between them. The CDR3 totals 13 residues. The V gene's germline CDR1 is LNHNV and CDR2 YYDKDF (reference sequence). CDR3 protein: CATRLDSNSPLHF. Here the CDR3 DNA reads TGTGCCACCAGGCTAGACAGCAATTCACCCCTCCACTTT.

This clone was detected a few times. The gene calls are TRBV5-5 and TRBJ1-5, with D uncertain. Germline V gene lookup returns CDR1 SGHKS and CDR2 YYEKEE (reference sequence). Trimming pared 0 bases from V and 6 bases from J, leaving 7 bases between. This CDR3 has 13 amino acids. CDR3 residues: CASSLGTGQPQHF. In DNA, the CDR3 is TGTGCCAGCAGCTTGGGTACGGGTCAGCCCCAGCATTTT. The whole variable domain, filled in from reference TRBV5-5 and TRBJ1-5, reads DAGVTQSPTHLIKTRGQQVTLRCSPISGHKSVSWYQQVLGQGPQFIFQYYEKEERGRGNFPDRFSARQFPNYSSELNVNALLLGDSALYLCASSLGTGQPQHFGDGTRLSIL.

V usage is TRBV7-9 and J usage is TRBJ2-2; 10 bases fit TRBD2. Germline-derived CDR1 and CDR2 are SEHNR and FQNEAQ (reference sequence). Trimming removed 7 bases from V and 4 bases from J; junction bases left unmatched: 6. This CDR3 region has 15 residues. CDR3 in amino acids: CASNRAGGITGELFF. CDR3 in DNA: TGTGCCAGCAACCGAGCGGGAGGGATCACCGGGGAGCTGTTTTTT. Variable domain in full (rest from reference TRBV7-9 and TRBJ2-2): DTGVSQNPRHKITKRGQNVTFRCDPISEHNRLYWYRQTLGQGPEFLTYFQNEAQLEKSRLLSDRFSAERPKGSFSTLEIQRTEQGDSAMYLCASNRAGGITGELFFGEGSRLTVL.

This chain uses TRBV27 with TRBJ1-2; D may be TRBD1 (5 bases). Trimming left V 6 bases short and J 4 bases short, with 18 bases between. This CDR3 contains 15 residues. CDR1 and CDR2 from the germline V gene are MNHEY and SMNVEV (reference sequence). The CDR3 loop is CASRGSGQGGYGYTF. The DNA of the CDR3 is TGTGCCAGCAGGGGTTCCGGTCAGGGAGGCTATGGCTACACCTTC.

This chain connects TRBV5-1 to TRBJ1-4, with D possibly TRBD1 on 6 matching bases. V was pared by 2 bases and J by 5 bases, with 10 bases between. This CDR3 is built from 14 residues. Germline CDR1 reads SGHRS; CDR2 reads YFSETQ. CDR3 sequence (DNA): TGCGCCAGCAGCTTTGAGGGGGTGAATGAAAAACTGTTTTTT. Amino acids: CASSFEGVNEKLFF. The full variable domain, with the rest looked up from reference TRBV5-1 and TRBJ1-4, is KAGVTQTPRYLIKTRGQQVTLSCSPISGHRSVSWYQQTPGQGLQFLFEYFSETQRNKGNFPGRFSGRQFSNSRSEMNVSTLELGDSALYLCASSFEGVNEKLFFGSGTQLSVL.

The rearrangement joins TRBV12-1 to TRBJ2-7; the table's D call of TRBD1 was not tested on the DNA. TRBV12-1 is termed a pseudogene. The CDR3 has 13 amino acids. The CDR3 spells CASSPRQFYEQYF. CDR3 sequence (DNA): TGTGCCAGCAGCCCCCGACAGTTCTACGAGCAGTACTTC.

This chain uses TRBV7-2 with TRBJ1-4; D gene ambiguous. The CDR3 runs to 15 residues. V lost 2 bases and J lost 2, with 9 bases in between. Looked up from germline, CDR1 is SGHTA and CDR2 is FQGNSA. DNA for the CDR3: TGTGCCAGCAGCTTAACCCCGGTGACTAATGAAAAACTGTTTTTT. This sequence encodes CASSLTPVTNEKLFF.

The CDR3 bases are TGTGCCAGCAGTTACCAAGCGCTCGAGCAGTACTTC. Translation gives CASSYQALEQYF. The J gene is TRBJ2-7, the V gene TRBV6-2 or TRBV6-3, with D unresolved. The CDR3 covers 12 residues. V was clipped by 2 bases and J by 6 bases, with 8 bases between them. Germline CDR1 is MNHEY and CDR2 is SVGEGT.

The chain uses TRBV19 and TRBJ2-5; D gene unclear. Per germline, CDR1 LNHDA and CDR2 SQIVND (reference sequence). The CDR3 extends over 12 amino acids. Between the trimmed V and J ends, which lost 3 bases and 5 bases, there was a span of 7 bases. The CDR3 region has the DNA TGTGCCAGTAGTATTTCGGAGGAGACCCAGTACTTC. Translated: CASSISEETQYF.

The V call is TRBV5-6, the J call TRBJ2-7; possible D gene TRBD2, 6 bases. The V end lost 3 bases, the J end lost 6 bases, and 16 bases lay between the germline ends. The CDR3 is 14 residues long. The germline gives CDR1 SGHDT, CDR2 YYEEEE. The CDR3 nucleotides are TGTGCCAGCAGCTGGAGGGTCGGAAGGGTCGAGCAGTACTTC. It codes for CASSWRVGRVEQYF.

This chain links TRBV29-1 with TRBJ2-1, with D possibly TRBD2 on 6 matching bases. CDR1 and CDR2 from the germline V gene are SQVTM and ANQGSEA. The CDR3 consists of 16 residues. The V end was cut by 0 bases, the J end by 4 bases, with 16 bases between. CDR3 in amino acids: CSVEDRTGRGYNEQFF. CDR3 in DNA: TGCAGCGTTGAAGATCGGACGGGACGGGGGTACAATGAGCAGTTCTTC.

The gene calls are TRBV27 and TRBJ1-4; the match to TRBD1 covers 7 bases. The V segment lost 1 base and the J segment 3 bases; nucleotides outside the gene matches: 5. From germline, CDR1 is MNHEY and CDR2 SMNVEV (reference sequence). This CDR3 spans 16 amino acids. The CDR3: CASSLYSGQPNEKLFF. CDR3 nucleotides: TGTGCCAGCAGTTTATATTCGGGACAGCCTAATGAAAAACTGTTTTTT.

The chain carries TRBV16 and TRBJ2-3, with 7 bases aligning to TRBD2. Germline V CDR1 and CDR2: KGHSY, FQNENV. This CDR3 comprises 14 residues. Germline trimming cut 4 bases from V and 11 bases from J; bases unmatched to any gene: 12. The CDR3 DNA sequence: TGTGCCAGCAGCCTGGCGCGGGAGACCCATCTGCAGTATTTT. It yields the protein CASSLARETHLQYF.

The CDR3 here is CASSHGQGGTEAFF. CDR3 DNA: TGTGCCAGCAGCCACGGGCAGGGGGGCACTGAAGCTTTCTTT. The chain links TRBV11-2 to TRBJ1-1, with TRBD1 identical over 7 bases. The CDR3 runs 14 residues. Germline values: CDR1 SGHAT, CDR2 FQNNGV. V lost 5 bases to trimming and J lost 4 bases; unmatched junction nucleotides: 7.